This T cell receptor beta chain is from a study of T cell repertoires in cytomegalovirus infection. Study overall: The authors relied on CMV epitopes, both recently identified HLA-C-restricted and well-studied HLA-B-restricted. From public TCR beta signatures came an indication of both CMV infection and matching HLA type. Study-level results: Across the ex vivo response, the dominant clonotypes were HLA-C-restricted CMV-specific TCR beta clonotypes. Cumulative public TCR beta family frequency identified CMV carriers with the relevant HLA.

TCRdb re-analysed the reads in MiXCR, keeping a single row per CDR3 protein. The profile shows fewer than 950,000 distinct CDR3 sequences, about 31% of them singletons. The CDR3 consists of 15 residues. Germline V lookup: CDR1 SGHVS, CDR2 FQNEAQ. The V gene lost 0 bases and the J gene lost 1 base, with 8 bases spanning the gap. This clonotype has at least ten counts. What it binds is not known. This receptor was taken from a human donor in good health (CMV status not recorded). Some clones in this sample may be carry-over from other donors' samples. The genes are TRBV7-8 and TRBJ2-3; the D gene is possibly TRBD1 (5 bases). This material consisted of cultured CD8+ T cells from PBMCs, taken from culture after CMV antigen stimulation. The DNA for the CDR3 is TGTGCCAGCAGCTTAGCAGGCAGGGGCACAGATACGCAGTATTTT. It encodes CASSLAGRGTDTQYF.